A single sample is the source of the 19 T cell receptor beta chains below, sequenced in a study of response to subunit inactivated influenza vaccine. TCRdb used MiXCR to reprocess the RT-PCR reads, holding one entry per CDR3 protein. The sample has fewer than 750,000 distinct CDR3 sequences, 12% to 15% seen once. The sample in question was PBMCs from blood, obtained roughly 13 days after vaccination. The receptors derive from a man between 50 and 59 years old who received an inactivated influenza vaccine.

This clonotype came up a few times. V gene TRBV4-2 combines with J gene TRBJ2-2; TRBD2 matches at 13 bases. Germline lookup yields CDR1 LGHNA and CDR2 YNFKEQ. The V and J ends lost 4 bases and 3 bases, in that order; junction bases with no gene match: 8. CDR3 size: 18 residues. The CDR3 region is CASSRTLTSGGYTGELFF. Written as DNA, the CDR3 is TGTGCCAGCAGCCGCACGCTGACTAGCGGGGGGTACACCGGGGAGCTGTTTTTT.

This clonotype was seen only a few times. This chain uses TRBV7-8 with TRBJ2-7, with D unresolved. The germline CDR1 and CDR2 sequences are SGHVS and FQNEAQ. The CDR3 is made up of 15 amino acids. With 5 bases removed from V and 5 bases from J, the gap between germline ends came to 19 bases. This CDR3 reads CASSTPSRGRNEQYF. For the CDR3, the DNA is TGTGCCAGCAGCACCCCTTCCCGAGGAAGGAACGAGCAGTACTTC.

This clonotype has just a few counts. The chain combines TRBV6-5 with TRBJ2-5; no clear D gene. The germline V gene has CDR1 MNHEY and CDR2 SVGAGI. Trimming removed 0 bases at V and 2 bases at J, with 10 bases between. The CDR3 is 15 residues long. In DNA, the CDR3 is TGTGCCAGCAGTTACTCGAACGGGCCGCAAGAGACCCAGTACTTC. Amino acid sequence: CASSYSNGPQETQYF.

The chain recombines TRBV7-2 with TRBJ2-7; 7 nucleotides align to TRBD1. After removal of 8 bases from V and 12 bases from J, the junction contained 16 bases not matched to a gene. The germline gives CDR1 SGHTA, CDR2 FQGNSA. This CDR3 contains 13 residues. DNA for the CDR3: TGTGCCAGCCAAATGGGGCCACAGGGGCGGTCGTACTTC. This codes for CASQMGPQGRSYF.

This clonotype has just a few counts. The chain links TRBV7-9 to TRBJ2-7; D assignment may be TRBD1 or TRBD2 (5 bases each). V dropped 7 bases and J dropped 3 bases, with 19 bases sitting between them. Germline V gives CDR1 SEHNR, CDR2 FQNEAQ (reference sequence). This CDR3 spans 15 amino acids. CDR3 in amino acids: CASTLSRGRVYEQYF. In DNA, the CDR3 is TGTGCCAGCACCCTGAGCCGGGGCAGAGTCTACGAGCAGTACTTC.

This clonotype was recorded many times. The V call is TRBV29-1, the J call TRBJ2-2, with D tentatively TRBD1 (6 bases). V was shortened by 5 bases and J by 5 bases, with 18 bases between the two germline ends. CDR3 size: 15 residues. The germline CDR1 and CDR2 sequences are SQVTM and ANQGSEA. CDR3 coding DNA: TGCAGCGTTCTAACAGGGCGCAGTAGGACCGGGGAGCTGTTTTTT. Protein: CSVLTGRSRTGELFF.

The V call is TRBV5-6, the J call TRBJ2-7, with D possibly being TRBD1 or TRBD2 (6 bases each). Germline assignment: CDR1 SGHDT and CDR2 YYEEEE. V lost 5 bases and J lost 2, with 17 bases in between. The CDR3 has 15 residues. DNA of the CDR3: TGTGCCAGCAGAACCGGAGGGGGTCGGACCTACGAGCAGTACTTC. Its protein product is CASRTGGGRTYEQYF.

The chain joins TRBV29-1 to TRBJ2-7, with no clear D. Germline V CDR1 and CDR2: SQVTM, ANQGSEA. The CDR3 is made up of 13 amino acids. The germline V and J ends were trimmed by 5 bases and 5 bases, with 16 bases remaining between them. CDR3 DNA sequence: TGCAGCGTTATACCGGTAATCGCCCACGAGCAGTACTTC. Its translation: CSVIPVIAHEQYF.

This chain links TRBV7-2 with TRBJ2-7; a weak D match, TRBD2 (6 bases). With 2 bases removed from V and 0 bases from J, the gap between germline ends came to 14 bases. Germline CDR1 and CDR2: SGHTA and FQGNSA. This CDR3 comprises 16 residues. The CDR3 loop reads CASSLITWGDSYEQYF. CDR3 in DNA: TGTGCCAGCAGCTTAATAACGTGGGGGGACTCCTACGAGCAGTACTTC. Full variable domain (rest looked up from reference TRBV7-2 and TRBJ2-7): GAGVSQSPSNKVTEKGKDVELRCDPISGHTALYWYRQSLGQGLEFLIYFQGNSAPDKSGLPSDRFSAERTGGSVSTLTIQRTQQEDSAVYLCASSLITWGDSYEQYFGPGTRLTVT.

V and J are TRBV19 and TRBJ2-2; D call uncertain. Germline V lookup: CDR1 LNHDA, CDR2 SQIVND (reference sequence). This CDR3 has 16 residues. V dropped 2 bases and J dropped 3 bases, with 13 bases sitting between them. Written as DNA, the CDR3 is TGTGCCAGTAGTATAAAAGGTCGTCGGGACACCGGGGAGCTGTTTTTT. This sequence encodes CASSIKGRRDTGELFF.

This clonotype was detected a few times. The chain employs TRBV12-3 or TRBV12-4 and TRBJ2-1, with D hard to call. Trimming pared 5 bases from V and 2 bases from J, leaving 10 bases between. The CDR3 consists of 14 residues. The CDR3 region is CASSLRVPYNEQFF. CDR3 DNA: TGTGCCAGCAGTCTCCGGGTGCCCTACAATGAGCAGTTCTTC.

This clonotype was picked up a small number of times. V gene TRBV10-3 combines with J gene TRBJ1-2; TRBD1 is a possible D gene (5 bases). This CDR3 contains 14 residues. Germline V gives CDR1 ENHRY, CDR2 SYGVKD. Trimming pared 6 bases from V and 5 bases from J, leaving 16 bases between. The CDR3 nucleotides are TGTGCCATCAGCCGAGGGGTTCAAACATATGGCTACACCTTC. Residues: CAISRGVQTYGYTF.

V gene TRBV7-9 combines with J gene TRBJ2-5; D is ambiguous. Trimming took off 5 bases at V and 5 bases at J, with 6 bases between the two ends. Germline V gene data show CDR1 as SEHNR and CDR2 as FQNEAQ (reference sequence). This CDR3 is 11 amino acids long. CDR3 amino acids: CASSHSETQYF. The CDR3 DNA reads as TGTGCCAGCAGCCATTCGGAGACCCAGTACTTC.

This clonotype turned up a few times. This rearrangement joins TRBV13 to TRBJ2-1, with D possibly called TRBD1 or TRBD2 (10 bases each). Germline V gives CDR1 PRHDT, CDR2 FYEKMQ (reference sequence). Trimming took off 4 bases at V and 9 bases at J, with 22 bases between the two ends. The CDR3 length is 16 residues. This CDR3 reads CASSWGQGLAGVEQFF. The CDR3 DNA reads as TGTGCCAGCAGCTGGGGACAGGGGCTAGCGGGAGTTGAGCAGTTCTTC.

This clonotype was seen a few times. This sequence joins TRBV5-5 and TRBJ2-2; the match to TRBD1 covers 7 bases. The V gene end was trimmed by 3 bases and the J gene end by 5 bases; junction bases not matched to a gene: 10. Germline values: CDR1 SGHKS, CDR2 YYEKEE (reference sequence). CDR3 length: 16 amino acids. CDR3 region: CASSYRQGGGTGELFF. For the CDR3, the DNA is TGTGCCAGCAGCTACCGACAGGGTGGGGGTACCGGGGAGCTGTTTTTT.

V gene TRBV29-1 combines with J gene TRBJ1-6; no definite D call. The V end was cut by 3 bases, the J end by 4 bases, with 10 bases between. This CDR3 has 14 amino acids. CDR1 SQVTM and CDR2 ANQGSEA come from the germline V gene. The DNA for the CDR3 is TGCAGCGTTGAGCAGGAGGGATATAATTCACCCCTCCACTTT. Its protein is CSVEQEGYNSPLHF.

The rearrangement links TRBV19 to TRBJ2-4, with D possibly being TRBD2 (6 bases). Trimming took 8 bases from V and 10 from J, leaving 9 bases between them. CDR1 LNHDA and CDR2 SQIVND come from the germline V gene (reference sequence). The CDR3 runs to 10 residues. CDR3 in DNA: TGTGCCAGTGGTGGAGGGATTCAGTACTTC. Residues: CASGGGIQYF.

The chain employs TRBV6-5 and TRBJ2-1; TRBD1 aligns across 12 bases. The CDR3 is 16 amino acids. V trimming: 4 bases; J trimming: 8 bases; junction bases outside the gene matches: 9. Germline-derived CDR1 and CDR2 are MNHEY and SVGAGI. Here the CDR3 reads CASSSARDRGRDEQFF. The CDR3 DNA is TGTGCCAGCAGTTCCGCCCGGGACAGGGGGCGAGATGAGCAGTTCTTC.

This chain links TRBV7-2 with TRBJ1-4; no clear D. The germline CDR1 and CDR2 sequences are SGHTA and FQGNSA. With 6 bases removed from V and 0 bases from J, the gap between germline ends came to 5 bases. CDR3 length: 13 amino acids. CDR3 sequence (DNA): TGTGCCAGCAGTGACTCAACTAATGAAAAACTGTTTTTT. It translates to CASSDSTNEKLFF.